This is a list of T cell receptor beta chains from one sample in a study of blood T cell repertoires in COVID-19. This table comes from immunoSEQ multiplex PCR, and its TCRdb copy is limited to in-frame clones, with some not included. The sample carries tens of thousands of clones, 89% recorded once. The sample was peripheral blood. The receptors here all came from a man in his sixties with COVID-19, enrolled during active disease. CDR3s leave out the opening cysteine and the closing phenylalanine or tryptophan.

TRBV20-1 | SASLTGSGNQPQH
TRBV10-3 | AISDLGLNNEQF
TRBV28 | ASSPTRYSGNTGELF
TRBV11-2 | ASSPLAGRDTQY
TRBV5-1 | ASSLPGEGNSPLH
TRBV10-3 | AISELDRNTEAF
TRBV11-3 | ASSSTENTEAF
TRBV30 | AWSLWTDAYEQY
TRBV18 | ASSPGGDGSPLH
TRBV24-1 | ATSDTGNFYGYT
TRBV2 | ASSPQGTRHEKLF
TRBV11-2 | ASSWTDSGNTIY
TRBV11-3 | ASSKGGQGLEGYT
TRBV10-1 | ASSPFPESEAF
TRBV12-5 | ASGPRGSGNTIY
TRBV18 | ASSPPTGKTEAF
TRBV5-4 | ASSFRAGAYEQY
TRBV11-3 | ASTPPGQGSSGANVLT
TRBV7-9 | ASSPIGSLAAYSEQF
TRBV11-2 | ASSTRTSGDEQY
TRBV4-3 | ASSQETGWREETQY
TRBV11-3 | ASSRVILAGVGEQF
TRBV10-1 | ASSDPTGKGEQF
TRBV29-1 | SVTRGPANEKLF
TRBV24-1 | ATSDPERERSYNEQF
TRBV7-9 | ASSFPTGGWETQY
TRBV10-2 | ASETGLAGNNEQF
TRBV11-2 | ASSLGTVSYEQY
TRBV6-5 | ASSYVYWTDNTEAF
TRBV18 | ASSAGRQNTEAF
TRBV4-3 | ASSHTGYGYT
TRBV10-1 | ASSPAGGFYEQY
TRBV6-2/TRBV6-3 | ASSYFIRDYT
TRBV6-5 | ASSYSTGSTIY
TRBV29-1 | SVNGYT
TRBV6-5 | ASSSRGSGANVLT
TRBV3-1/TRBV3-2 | ASSQDTASEQY